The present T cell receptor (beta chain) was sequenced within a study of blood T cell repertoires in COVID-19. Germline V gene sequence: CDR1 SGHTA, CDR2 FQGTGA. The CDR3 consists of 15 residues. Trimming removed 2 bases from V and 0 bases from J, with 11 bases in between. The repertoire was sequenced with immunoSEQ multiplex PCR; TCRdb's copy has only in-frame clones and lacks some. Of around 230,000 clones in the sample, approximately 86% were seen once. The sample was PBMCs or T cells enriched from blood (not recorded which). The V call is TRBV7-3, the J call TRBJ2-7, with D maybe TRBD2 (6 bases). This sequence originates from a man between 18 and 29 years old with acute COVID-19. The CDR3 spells CASSLYAGRSYEQYF. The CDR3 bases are TGTGCCAGCAGCTTATATGCGGGACGCTCCTACGAGCAGTACTTC.